Detailed here is one T cell receptor (beta chain). Antigen unknown. TCRdb processed the RT-PCR reads anew with MiXCR; each CDR3 protein has one entry. Of roughly 500,000 distinct CDR3 sequences listed, 16% are singletons. The data were taken from a study of response to subunit inactivated influenza vaccine. Overall study results and limits: Few new T cells, the authors suggested, are recruited by each seasonal influenza vaccination.

CDR1 is LGHNA and CDR2 is YNFKEQ in the germline V gene. With V trimmed by 0 bases and J by 4 bases, 10 bases remained unmatched. The CDR3 length is 17 residues. The chain carries TRBV4-2 and TRBJ1-2; 8 nucleotides line up with TRBD1. This receptor was taken from a man aged 50-75 years who received an inactivated influenza vaccine. The specimen was CD4+ T cells sorted from PBMCs, collected about 24 months after vaccination. The CDR3 bases are TGTGCCAGCAGCCAAGATCTTGGGACAGGAGGGTTCTATGGCTACACCTTC. Its translation is CASSQDLGTGGFYGYTF.